This T cell receptor beta chain originates from a study of cytomegalovirus exposure and HLA in healthy donors. Broader study findings: Analysis was carried out at a later point, and it linked a missense DCLRE1C variant to TCR beta V- and J-gene trimming.

This CDR3 has 14 residues. V trimming: 1 base; J trimming: 4 bases; junction bases outside the gene matches: 4. Looked up from germline, CDR1 is SGHRS and CDR2 is YFSETQ. This PCR relied on a set of 60 Vbeta primers and 13 Jbeta primers. The table came from immunoSEQ multiplex PCR; TCRdb's copy has only in-frame clones and leaves some out. The repertoire includes about 150,000 clones, approximately 79% of them detected once, and 1.7% sits in the top ten. Of note for this clone: Its specificity is unknown. The sample holds other DNA sequences that translate to the same CDR3.

The J gene is TRBJ2-7, the V gene TRBV5-1; 8 bases match TRBD1. The TCR was taken from a woman in her 30s in good health and CMV-seronegative. Sequencing used PBMCs. The chain's CDR3 is CASSLSGGGYEQYF. The CDR3 nucleotides read TGCGCCAGCAGCTTGTCAGGGGGCGGGTACGAGCAGTACTTC. Combining the CDR3 with reference TRBV5-1 and TRBJ2-7 gives the whole variable domain KAGVTQTPRYLIKTRGQQVTLSCSPISGHRSVSWYQQTPGQGLQFLFEYFSETQRNKGNFPGRFSGRQFSNSRSEMNVSTLELGDSALYLCASSLSGGGYEQYFGPGTRLTVT.